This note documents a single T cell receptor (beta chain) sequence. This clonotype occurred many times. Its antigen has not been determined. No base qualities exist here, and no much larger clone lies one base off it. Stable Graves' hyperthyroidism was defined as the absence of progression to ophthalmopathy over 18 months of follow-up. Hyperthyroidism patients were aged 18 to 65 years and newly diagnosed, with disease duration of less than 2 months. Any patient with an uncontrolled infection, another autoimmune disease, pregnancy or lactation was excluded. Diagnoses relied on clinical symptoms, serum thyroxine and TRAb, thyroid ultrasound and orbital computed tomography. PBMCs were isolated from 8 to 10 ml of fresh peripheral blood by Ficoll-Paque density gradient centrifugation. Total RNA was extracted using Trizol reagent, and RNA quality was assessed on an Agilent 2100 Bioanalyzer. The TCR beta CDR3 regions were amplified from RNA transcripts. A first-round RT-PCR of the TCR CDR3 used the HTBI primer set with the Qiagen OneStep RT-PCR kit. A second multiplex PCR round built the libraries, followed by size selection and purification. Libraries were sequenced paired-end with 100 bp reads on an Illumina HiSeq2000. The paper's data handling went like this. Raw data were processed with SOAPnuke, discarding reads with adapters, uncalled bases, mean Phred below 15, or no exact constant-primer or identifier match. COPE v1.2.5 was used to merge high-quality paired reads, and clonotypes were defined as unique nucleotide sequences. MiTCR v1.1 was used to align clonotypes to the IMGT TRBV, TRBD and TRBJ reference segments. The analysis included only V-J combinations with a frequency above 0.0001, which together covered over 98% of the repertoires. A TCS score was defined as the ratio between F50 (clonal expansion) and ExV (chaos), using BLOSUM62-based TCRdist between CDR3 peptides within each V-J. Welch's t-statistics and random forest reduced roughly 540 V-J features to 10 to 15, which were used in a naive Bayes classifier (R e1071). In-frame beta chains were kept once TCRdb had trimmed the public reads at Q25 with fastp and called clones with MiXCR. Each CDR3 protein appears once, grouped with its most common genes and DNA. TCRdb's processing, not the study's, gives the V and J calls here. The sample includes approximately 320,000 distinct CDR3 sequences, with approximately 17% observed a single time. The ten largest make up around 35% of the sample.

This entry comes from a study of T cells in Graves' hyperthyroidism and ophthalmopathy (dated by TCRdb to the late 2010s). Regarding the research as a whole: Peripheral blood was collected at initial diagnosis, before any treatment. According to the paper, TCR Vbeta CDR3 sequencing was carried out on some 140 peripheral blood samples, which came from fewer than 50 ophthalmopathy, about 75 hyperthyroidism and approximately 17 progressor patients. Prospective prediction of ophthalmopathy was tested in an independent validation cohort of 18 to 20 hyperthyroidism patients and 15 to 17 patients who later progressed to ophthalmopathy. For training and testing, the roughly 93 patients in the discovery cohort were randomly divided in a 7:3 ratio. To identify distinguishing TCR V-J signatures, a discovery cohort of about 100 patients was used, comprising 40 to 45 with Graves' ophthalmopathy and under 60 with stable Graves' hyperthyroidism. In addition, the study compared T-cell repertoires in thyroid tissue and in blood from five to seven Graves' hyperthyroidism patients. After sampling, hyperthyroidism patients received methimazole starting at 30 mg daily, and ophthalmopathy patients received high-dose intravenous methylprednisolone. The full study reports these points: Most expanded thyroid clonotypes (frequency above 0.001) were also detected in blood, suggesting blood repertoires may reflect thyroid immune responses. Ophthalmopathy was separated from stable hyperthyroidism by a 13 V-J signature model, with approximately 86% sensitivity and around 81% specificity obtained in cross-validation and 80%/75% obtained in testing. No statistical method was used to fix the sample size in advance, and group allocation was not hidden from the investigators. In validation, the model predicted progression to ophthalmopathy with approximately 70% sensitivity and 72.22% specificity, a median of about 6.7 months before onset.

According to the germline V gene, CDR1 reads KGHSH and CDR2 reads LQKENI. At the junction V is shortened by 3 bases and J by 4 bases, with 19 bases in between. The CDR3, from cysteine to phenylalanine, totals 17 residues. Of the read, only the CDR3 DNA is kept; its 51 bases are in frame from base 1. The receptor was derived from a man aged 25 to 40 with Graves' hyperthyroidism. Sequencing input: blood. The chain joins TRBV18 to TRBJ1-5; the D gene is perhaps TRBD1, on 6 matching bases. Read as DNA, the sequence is TGTGCCAGCTCACCTTCCCCCCTACAGGGATTGAATCAGCCCCAGCATTTT. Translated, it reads CASSPSPLQGLNQPQHF.